This TCR beta chain comes out of a study of T cells after yellow fever vaccination. Study overall: Investigators used CD3, CD45RA, CCR7 and CD95 to sort the EM, EMRA, CM and Tscm memory subsets.

MiXCR was run by TCRdb on the 5' RACE reads, yielding one entry per CDR3 protein. The table records 46,000 or so distinct CDR3 sequences, around 6.5% of them present only once. Trimming left V 2 bases short and J 0 bases short, with 10 bases between. The germline gives CDR1 SGHVS, CDR2 FNYEAQ. The CDR3 covers 16 residues. This specimen was PBMCs, either bulk or a sorted T-cell subset (CD4+, CD8+, memory, or dextramer-sorted; not recorded which), taken 45 days after the yellow fever booster vaccination. This TCR came from a man younger than 40 who received the YFV17D yellow fever vaccine. The rearrangement uses TRBV7-6 and TRBJ2-2, with a possible D match to TRBD1 (5 bases). In DNA, the CDR3 is TGTGCCAGCAGCTTACTCTACAGGTCGAACACCGGGGAGCTGTTTTTT. Its protein product is CASSLLYRSNTGELFF.